A selection of T cell receptor beta chains follows, all from one sample in a study of T cell changes during pregnancy in multiple sclerosis. Generated by immunoSEQ multiplex PCR, the TCRdb table keeps only in-frame clones and is missing some. The table shows around 88,000 clones, with 85% to 95% occurring only once. This material consisted of peripheral blood, taken in the first trimester of pregnancy. These receptors came from a female donor with multiple sclerosis, enrolled in a pregnancy study. Both conserved end residues are part of each CDR3. A D gene is named only where the DNA matches it firmly. Not every row has a clone size; where given, it reads once, few, many or a size class.

d_call,clone_size,v_call,j_call,cdr3_aa,cdr3_nt
TRBD1,NA,TRBV6-1,TRBJ2-7,CASSDFKDRGPEQYF,TGTGCCAGCAGTGACTTTAAGGACAGGGGGCCCGAGCAGTACTTC
NA,once,TRBV5-1,TRBJ1-4,CASSFQSREAEKLFF,TGCGCCAGCAGCTTTCAATCCAGGGAAGCAGAAAAACTGTTTTTT
NA,NA,TRBV6-5,TRBJ2-5,CASSTDRETQYF,TGTGCCAGCAGCACCGACAGGGAGACCCAGTACTTC
TRBD1,NA,TRBV7-9,TRBJ1-4,CASSLGLGTGGLRNEKLFF,TGTGCCAGCAGCTTAGGCCTAGGGACAGGGGGCCTGAGGAATGAAAAACTGTTTTTT
TRBD2,NA,TRBV29-1,TRBJ2-7,CSVFGLTSGAYEQYF,TGCAGCGTTTTTGGCCTCACTAGCGGAGCCTACGAGCAGTACTTC
NA,few,TRBV25-1,TRBJ2-7,CASSPLGGTFYEQYF,TGTGCCAGCAGCCCCTTGGGGGGAACATTCTACGAGCAGTACTTC
TRBD1,few,TRBV19,TRBJ1-3,CATLDRSVNTIYF,TGTGCCACCCTGGACAGGAGTGTAAACACCATATATTTT
NA,NA,TRBV9,TRBJ2-7,CASSLGVFSYEQYF,TGTGCCAGCAGCCTAGGAGTCTTCTCCTACGAGCAGTACTTC
TRBD1,NA,TRBV27,TRBJ1-3,CASGTAGNTIYF,TGTGCCAGCGGGACAGCTGGAAACACCATATATTTT
NA,NA,TRBV30,TRBJ1-6,CAWSGQVVSGRNSPLHF,TGTGCCTGGAGTGGACAGGTTGTATCTGGTAGAAATTCACCCCTCCACTTT
TRBD2,NA,TRBV29-1,TRBJ2-2,CSGLAGVTGELFF,TGCAGTGGACTAGCGGGAGTTACCGGGGAGCTGTTTTTT
TRBD2,NA,TRBV27,TRBJ2-1,CASSFGGASYNEQFF,TGTGCCAGCAGTTTCGGGGGGGCATCCTACAATGAGCAGTTCTTC
NA,NA,TRBV7-8,TRBJ2-3,CASSHPVQSLRTDTQYF,TGTGCCAGCAGCCACCCTGTTCAAAGCCTACGCACAGATACGCAGTATTTT
NA,NA,TRBV6-1,TRBJ1-4,CASSSRPRNEKLFF,TGTGCCAGCAGTTCCCGACCCAGGAATGAAAAACTGTTTTTT